A selection of T cell receptor beta chains follows, all from one sample in a study of blood T cell repertoires in COVID-19. Data came from immunoSEQ multiplex PCR; TCRdb stores just in-frame clones and leaves some out. The sample records about 140,000 clones, around 84% being singletons. The sequencing input was peripheral blood. The receptors shown here come from a human donor with acute or convalescent COVID-19. The donor label of this sample is uncertain. The CDR3 runs from the conserved cysteine through the conserved F or W. A D gene is named only where the DNA matches it firmly. Size values are once, few and many counts, or a class for expanded clones, and some rows have none.

CDR3 protein: CASSLAPGQGNEKLFF
CDR3 DNA: TGCGCCAGCAGCTTGGCGCCGGGACAGGGGAATGAAAAACTGTTTTTT
clone size: once
J gene: TRBJ1-4
D gene: TRBD1
V gene: TRBV5-1
CDR3 length: 16

CDR3 protein: CASSLGGTGYSNQPQHF
CDR3 DNA: TGCGCCAGCAGCTTGGGAGGGACAGGGTACAGCAATCAGCCCCAGCATTTT
clone size: once
J gene: TRBJ1-5
D gene: TRBD1
V gene: TRBV5-1
CDR3 length: 17

CDR3 protein: CAIGLTDSTDTQYF
CDR3 DNA: TGTGCCATCGGCCTGACAGATAGCACAGATACGCAGTATTTT
clone size: -
J gene: TRBJ2-3
D gene: -
V gene: TRBV10-3
CDR3 length: 14

CDR3 protein: CASSYSSDSHGETQYF
CDR3 DNA: TGTGCCAGCAGTTACTCCTCCGACAGTCATGGGGAGACCCAGTACTTC
clone size: -
J gene: TRBJ2-5
D gene: -
V gene: TRBV6-2/TRBV6-3
CDR3 length: 16

CDR3 protein: CASSFGPEADSPLHF
CDR3 DNA: TGTGCCAGCAGTTTTGGTCCAGAGGCCGATTCACCCCTCCACTTT
clone size: -
J gene: TRBJ1-6
D gene: -
V gene: TRBV27
CDR3 length: 15

CDR3 protein: CAVAFRGEETQYF
CDR3 DNA: TGTGCCGTCGCCTTCCGGGGGGAAGAGACCCAGTACTTC
clone size: few
J gene: TRBJ2-5
D gene: TRBD2
V gene: TRBV12-3/TRBV12-4
CDR3 length: 13

CDR3 protein: CASSPTGRNEQFF
CDR3 DNA: TGTGCCAGCAGTCCGACAGGGCGCAATGAGCAGTTCTTC
clone size: few
J gene: TRBJ2-1
D gene: TRBD1
V gene: TRBV2
CDR3 length: 13

CDR3 protein: CASSTGQFNQPQHF
CDR3 DNA: TGTGCCAGCAGCACGGGACAGTTCAATCAGCCCCAGCATTTT
clone size: -
J gene: TRBJ1-5
D gene: TRBD1
V gene: TRBV27
CDR3 length: 14

CDR3 protein: CASSSQGTPAFNEKLFF
CDR3 DNA: TGTGCCAGCAGCTCGCAGGGGACACCGGCTTTTAATGAAAAACTGTTTTTT
clone size: -
J gene: TRBJ1-4
D gene: -
V gene: TRBV7-2
CDR3 length: 17

CDR3 protein: CASSPEGERGKLFF
CDR3 DNA: TGCGCCAGCAGCCCCGAGGGGGAACGGGGAAAACTGTTTTTT
clone size: -
J gene: TRBJ1-4
D gene: -
V gene: TRBV5-1
CDR3 length: 14

CDR3 protein: CASSTKRTGYEKLFF
CDR3 DNA: TGTGCCAGCAGTACTAAGAGGACAGGGTATGAAAAACTGTTTTTT
clone size: -
J gene: TRBJ1-4
D gene: TRBD1
V gene: TRBV6-5
CDR3 length: 15

CDR3 protein: CASSPPTSGGAPDEQFF
CDR3 DNA: TGTGCCAGCAGCCCACCGACTAGCGGGGGGGCCCCGGATGAGCAGTTCTTC
clone size: -
J gene: TRBJ2-1
D gene: TRBD2
V gene: TRBV3-1/TRBV3-2
CDR3 length: 17

CDR3 protein: CASSEYGTVGGYTF
CDR3 DNA: TGTGCCAGCAGTGAATATGGGACAGTCGGTGGCTACACCTTC
clone size: -
J gene: TRBJ1-2
D gene: TRBD1
V gene: TRBV25-1
CDR3 length: 14

CDR3 protein: CASSWRTGADQPQHF
CDR3 DNA: TGTGCCAGCAGCTGGAGGACAGGGGCGGATCAGCCCCAGCATTTT
clone size: -
J gene: TRBJ1-5
D gene: TRBD1
V gene: TRBV11-2
CDR3 length: 15

CDR3 protein: CSVDLQAPYGNTIYF
CDR3 DNA: TGCAGCGTTGACTTACAGGCGCCTTATGGAAACACCATATATTTT
clone size: -
J gene: TRBJ1-3
D gene: -
V gene: TRBV29-1
CDR3 length: 15

CDR3 protein: CASSSGTGNTDTQYF
CDR3 DNA: TGTGCCAGCTCGTCCGGGACAGGGAACACAGATACGCAGTATTTT
clone size: -
J gene: TRBJ2-3
D gene: TRBD1
V gene: TRBV18
CDR3 length: 15

CDR3 protein: CASTPRVTNYGYTF
CDR3 DNA: TGTGCCAGCACCCCCCGGGTTACTAACTATGGCTACACCTTC
clone size: once
J gene: TRBJ1-2
D gene: -
V gene: TRBV6-6
CDR3 length: 14

CDR3 protein: CASSIDLRTGQPQHF
CDR3 DNA: TGTGCCAGTAGTATAGATTTAAGGACAGGTCAGCCCCAGCATTTT
clone size: -
J gene: TRBJ1-5
D gene: TRBD1
V gene: TRBV19
CDR3 length: 15

CDR3 protein: CASSEQGKNSPLHF
CDR3 DNA: TGCGCCAGCAGTGAGCAGGGGAAGAATTCACCCCTCCACTTT
clone size: -
J gene: TRBJ1-6
D gene: -
V gene: TRBV10-1
CDR3 length: 14

CDR3 protein: CASSPIVLGTTSPNEKLFF
CDR3 DNA: TGTGCCAGCTCACCAATAGTTCTAGGGACAACGAGCCCGAACGAAAAACTGTTTTTT
clone size: -
J gene: TRBJ1-4
D gene: -
V gene: TRBV18
CDR3 length: 19

CDR3 protein: CASSLRLAGDTGELFF
CDR3 DNA: TGTGCCAGCAGCCTGAGACTAGCGGGAGACACCGGGGAGCTGTTTTTT
clone size: few
J gene: TRBJ2-2
D gene: TRBD2
V gene: TRBV7-2
CDR3 length: 16

CDR3 protein: CASSPGTGGTYEQYF
CDR3 DNA: TGTGCCAGCTCACCGGGGACAGGGGGGACCTACGAGCAGTACTTC
clone size: -
J gene: TRBJ2-7
D gene: TRBD1
V gene: TRBV18
CDR3 length: 15

CDR3 protein: CASSLYGTGYGYTF
CDR3 DNA: TGTGCCAGCAGCTTATACGGGACAGGCTATGGCTACACCTTC
clone size: -
J gene: TRBJ1-2
D gene: TRBD1
V gene: TRBV28
CDR3 length: 14

CDR3 protein: CASSLYRGAQETQYF
CDR3 DNA: TGCGCCAGCAGCTTGTACCGGGGGGCGCAGGAGACCCAGTACTTC
clone size: -
J gene: TRBJ2-5
D gene: -
V gene: TRBV5-1
CDR3 length: 15

CDR3 protein: CASSLTERSYNEQFF
CDR3 DNA: TGTGCCAGCAGCTTGACAGAAAGGTCCTACAATGAGCAGTTCTTC
clone size: -
J gene: TRBJ2-1
D gene: -
V gene: TRBV13
CDR3 length: 15

CDR3 protein: CASSLDGGPNQPQHF
CDR3 DNA: TGTGCCAGCAGTTTAGACGGGGGGCCAAATCAGCCCCAGCATTTT
clone size: -
J gene: TRBJ1-5
D gene: -
V gene: TRBV27
CDR3 length: 15

CDR3 protein: CASSPGRAGRDTQYF
CDR3 DNA: TGTGCCAGCAGTCCTGGGCGGGCAGGTCGAGATACGCAGTATTTT
clone size: -
J gene: TRBJ2-3
D gene: -
V gene: TRBV6-5
CDR3 length: 15

CDR3 protein: CASSLSPGHWNSPLHF
CDR3 DNA: TGTGCCAGCAGTTTGTCTCCGGGACATTGGAATTCACCCCTCCACTTT
clone size: -
J gene: TRBJ1-6
D gene: -
V gene: TRBV28
CDR3 length: 16

CDR3 protein: CASSYATLGGMNTEAFF
CDR3 DNA: TGTGCCAGCTCTTACGCGACCCTAGGGGGAATGAACACTGAAGCTTTCTTT
clone size: -
J gene: TRBJ1-1
D gene: -
V gene: TRBV18
CDR3 length: 17

CDR3 protein: CASSPLHGTGVVINEQYF
CDR3 DNA: TGTGCCAGCAGTCCCTTACACGGGACAGGGGTCGTTATCAACGAGCAGTACTTC
clone size: -
J gene: TRBJ2-7
D gene: TRBD1
V gene: TRBV27
CDR3 length: 18

CDR3 protein: CASSIQVNTEAFF
CDR3 DNA: TGTGCCAGCAGTATACAGGTGAACACTGAAGCTTTCTTT
clone size: -
J gene: TRBJ1-1
D gene: -
V gene: TRBV2
CDR3 length: 13

CDR3 protein: CASSLQGYSGNTIYF
CDR3 DNA: TGTGCCAGCAGCTTGCAGGGCTACTCTGGAAACACCATATATTTT
clone size: -
J gene: TRBJ1-3
D gene: -
V gene: TRBV5-5
CDR3 length: 15

CDR3 protein: CASSLPTGNNEKLFF
CDR3 DNA: TGTGCCAGCAGCCTACCTACAGGAAATAATGAAAAACTGTTTTTT
clone size: few
J gene: TRBJ1-4
D gene: -
V gene: TRBV11-1
CDR3 length: 15

CDR3 protein: CASIPEEGCQPQHF
CDR3 DNA: TGCGCCAGCATCCCTGAGGAGGGTTGTCAGCCCCAGCATTTT
clone size: -
J gene: TRBJ1-5
D gene: -
V gene: TRBV23-1
CDR3 length: 14

CDR3 protein: CASSLAPPRGYTF
CDR3 DNA: TGTGCCAGCAGCTTAGCTCCCCCCAGAGGCTACACCTTC
clone size: -
J gene: TRBJ1-2
D gene: -
V gene: TRBV7-9
CDR3 length: 13

CDR3 protein: CASSIVPTRLHEQFF
CDR3 DNA: TGTGCCAGCAGCATAGTGCCTACCAGACTCCATGAGCAGTTCTTC
clone size: -
J gene: TRBJ2-1
D gene: -
V gene: TRBV21-1
CDR3 length: 15

CDR3 protein: CASSQGGGMGTDTQYF
CDR3 DNA: TGTGCCAGCAGTCAAGGGGGCGGGATGGGCACAGATACGCAGTATTTT
clone size: few
J gene: TRBJ2-3
D gene: -
V gene: TRBV6-1
CDR3 length: 16

CDR3 protein: CSASGTTPTF
CDR3 DNA: TGCAGTGCCTCAGGGACTACCCCTACTTTC
clone size: -
J gene: TRBJ2-7
D gene: TRBD2
V gene: TRBV20-1
CDR3 length: 10

CDR3 protein: CASRETTSTDTQYF
CDR3 DNA: TGTGCCAGCAGGGAGACCACTAGCACAGATACGCAGTATTTT
clone size: -
J gene: TRBJ2-3
D gene: -
V gene: TRBV2
CDR3 length: 14

CDR3 protein: CASSTRGPNTEAFF
CDR3 DNA: TGTGCCAGTTCGACAAGGGGGCCGAACACTGAAGCTTTCTTT
clone size: -
J gene: TRBJ1-1
D gene: TRBD1
V gene: TRBV19
CDR3 length: 14